Listed below are T cell receptor beta chains from one sample, sequenced in a study of blood T cell repertoires in COVID-19. Data came from immunoSEQ multiplex PCR; TCRdb stores just in-frame clones and leaves some out. The sample has about 220,000 clones; around 90% are singletons. The sequenced sample consisted of PBMCs or T cells enriched from blood (not recorded which). Receptor source: a man between 25 and 39 years old who had been exposed to COVID-19. CDR3s include the opening cysteine and the closing phenylalanine or tryptophan. D genes are given only for firm matches. Size values are once, few and many counts, or a class for expanded clones, and some rows have none.

V gene	D gene	clone size	J gene	CDR3 DNA	CDR3 protein
TRBV12-5	TRBD1	-	TRBJ2-7	TGTGCTAGTGGTTTAGAATTAGTGCCGGACAGGGGGCACGGGGGGACCTACGAGCAGTACTTC	CASGLELVPDRGHGGTYEQYF
TRBV7-2	TRBD1	-	TRBJ1-3	TGTGCCAGCAGCAACAGGGGCTCCTCTGGAAACACCATATATTTT	CASSNRGSSGNTIYF
TRBV18	-	-	TRBJ2-7	TGTGCCAGCTCACCACCGTCCCGGGTCTTTCCATACGAGCAGTACTTC	CASSPPSRVFPYEQYF
TRBV19	-	-	TRBJ1-1	TGTGCCAGTAGTATGGGGGCCCAGAACACTGAAGCTTTCTTT	CASSMGAQNTEAFF
TRBV19	TRBD1	-	TRBJ1-2	TGTGCCAGTAGTATAGGAGGGACAGGACTATGGTATGGCTACACCTTC	CASSIGGTGLWYGYTF
TRBV19	-	few	TRBJ1-2	TGTGCCAGTAGTCCGGGTTTAGGCTATGGCTACACCTTC	CASSPGLGYGYTF
TRBV4-1	-	-	TRBJ2-1	TGCGCCAGCAGCCAAGGGGCTCTAAATGAGCAGTTCTTC	CASSQGALNEQFF
TRBV15	TRBD2	-	TRBJ2-5	TGTGCCACCAGCAGAGAAGACTTCAAGGGAGGGATTAGAGAGACCCAGTACTTC	CATSREDFKGGIRETQYF
TRBV6-6	-	-	TRBJ2-5	TGTGCCAGCAGTACACAGGGACAAGAGACCCAGTACTTC	CASSTQGQETQYF
TRBV18	-	-	TRBJ1-2	TGTGCCAGCTCACCAGACAGTCATGTTGGCTACACCTTC	CASSPDSHVGYTF
TRBV25-1	-	-	TRBJ2-7	TGTGCCAGCAGTACAAACACCTACGAGCAGTACTTC	CASSTNTYEQYF
TRBV7-2	-	-	TRBJ1-6	TGTGCCAGCAGCTCCACCGGGGGGAAGGATTCACCCCTCCACTTT	CASSSTGGKDSPLHF
TRBV6-5	-	-	TRBJ1-1	TGTGCCAGCACCTGGGGGGATTCTCTCACTGAAGCTTTCTTT	CASTWGDSLTEAFF
TRBV5-4	-	-	TRBJ2-1	TGTGCCAGCAACCTCCACAGGGATTACAATGAGCAGTTCTTC	CASNLHRDYNEQFF
TRBV6-5	-	once	TRBJ2-1	TGTGCCAGCAGCGCGGATAGCTACGAGCAGTTCTTC	CASSADSYEQFF
TRBV29-1	-	-	TRBJ2-5	TGCAGCGTTGTCCAGATTCGTAACCAAGAGACCCAGTACTTC	CSVVQIRNQETQYF
TRBV6-5	-	-	TRBJ1-3	TGTGCCAGCAGTTACCGAGCGCCCGAAGGGGACACCATATATTTT	CASSYRAPEGDTIYF
TRBV11-2	TRBD1	-	TRBJ2-7	TGTGCCAGCAGCTTGGGACAGGGGTCATCCTACGAGCAGTACTTC	CASSLGQGSSYEQYF
TRBV27	-	-	TRBJ2-7	TGTGCCAGCAGTTTAGGGGGGACAGCCTACGAGCAGTACTTC	CASSLGGTAYEQYF
TRBV5-1	TRBD1	few	TRBJ2-3	TGCGCCAGCAGTAGGGACAGTTACACAGATACGCAGTATTTT	CASSRDSYTDTQYF
TRBV7-9	TRBD1	-	TRBJ1-1	TGTGCCAGCAGCTTAGGACAGGGGACAGCTTTCGCTGAAGCTTTCTTT	CASSLGQGTAFAEAFF
TRBV11-2	-	-	TRBJ2-7	TGTGCCAGCAGTCTCAGTTCCTACGAGCAGTACTTC	CASSLSSYEQYF